The present TCR beta chain was sequenced within a study of control samples from healthy donors and cancer patients. The method was immunoSEQ multiplex PCR; TCRdb's version includes in-frame clones alone and lacks a portion of them. The sample has 150,000 or so clones, approximately 93% seen once; the top ten hold almost 6%. This clone occurred a few times. Germline trimming cut 3 bases from V and 5 bases from J; bases unmatched to any gene: 13. The CDR3 extends over 16 amino acids. Germline lookup yields CDR1 KGHSH and CDR2 LQKENI. The genes are TRBV18 and TRBJ2-7; TRBD1 matches 7 bases. This TCR was recovered from a man aged 18-30 years in good health. Sequences were obtained from blood. The CDR3 nucleotides are TGTGCCAGCTCACCGCTTACCGGGACAGCGATCCACGAGCAGTACTTC. It is translated as CASSPLTGTAIHEQYF.